These T cell receptor beta chains were read from a single sample in a study of shared clonotypes between healthy human individuals. Data came from immunoSEQ multiplex PCR; TCRdb stores just in-frame clones and leaves some out. The data contain a few million clones, more than 80% of them singletons. Sequenced sample: naive CD4+ T cells from PBMCs. The receptor source for this set is a man younger than 35 in good health. Some clones in this sample may be carry-over from other donors' samples. Each CDR3 is given without its conserved first and last residue. Each record gives: V gene, CDR3 protein.

>TRBV6-5
ASRSTGLGNTIY
>TRBV5-4
ASSLDGGRADTQY
>TRBV5-8
ASSTGTSVYNEQF
>TRBV14
ASSQVYTSGEQY
>TRBV28
ASSSLTSGRSYEQY
>TRBV29-1
SVTNPGTEKNTEAF
>TRBV15
ATSRDGYNNSPLH
>TRBV5-4
ASSSGQADYGYT
>TRBV28
ATGGLTATGELF
>TRBV11-2
ASSSRRTASLETQY
>TRBV7-2
ASSPEGGQFGNTIY
>TRBV19
ASSGSGGYNQPQH
>TRBV9
ASSVEGDEQY
>TRBV7-7
ASSDGVGLTEAF
>TRBV19
ASSIGPPREQY
>TRBV2
ASSEPGGYEQY
>TRBV19
ASNPDRGVGAF
>TRBV18
ASSPGPYEQY
>TRBV9
ASSVQQGGYGYT
>TRBV30
AWSLGAAKNIQY
>TRBV2
ASSELGQAEWTEAF
>TRBV18
ASSPVGQYGYT
>TRBV7-3
ASSLGVGEKLF
>TRBV28
ASSLRATQY
>TRBV6-5
ASRSRDDEQY
>TRBV19
ASSIGAGTPYGYT
>TRBV28
ASSFRQGINQPQH
>TRBV6-5
ASSPVMAGYEQY
>TRBV30
AGLAGGRNTGELF
>TRBV7-9
ASSSRDPEKLF
>TRBV15
ATSRDRNEKLF
>TRBV5-5
ASSFGTGGIWNTEAF